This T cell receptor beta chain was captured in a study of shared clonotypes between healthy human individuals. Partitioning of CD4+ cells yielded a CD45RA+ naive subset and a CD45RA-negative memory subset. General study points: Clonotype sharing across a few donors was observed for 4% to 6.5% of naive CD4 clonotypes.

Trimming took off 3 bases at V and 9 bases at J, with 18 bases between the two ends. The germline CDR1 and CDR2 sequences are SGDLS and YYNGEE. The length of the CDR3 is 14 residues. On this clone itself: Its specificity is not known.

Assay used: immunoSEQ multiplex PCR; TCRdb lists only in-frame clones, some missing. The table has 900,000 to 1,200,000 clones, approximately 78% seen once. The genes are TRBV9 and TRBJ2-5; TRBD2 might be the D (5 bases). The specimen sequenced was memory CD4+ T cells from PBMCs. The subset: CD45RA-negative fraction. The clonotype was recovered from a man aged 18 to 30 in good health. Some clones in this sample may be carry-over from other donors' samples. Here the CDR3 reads CASSAETERVPQYF. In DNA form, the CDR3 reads TGTGCCAGCAGCGCCGAAACGGAGAGGGTCCCCCAGTACTTC.